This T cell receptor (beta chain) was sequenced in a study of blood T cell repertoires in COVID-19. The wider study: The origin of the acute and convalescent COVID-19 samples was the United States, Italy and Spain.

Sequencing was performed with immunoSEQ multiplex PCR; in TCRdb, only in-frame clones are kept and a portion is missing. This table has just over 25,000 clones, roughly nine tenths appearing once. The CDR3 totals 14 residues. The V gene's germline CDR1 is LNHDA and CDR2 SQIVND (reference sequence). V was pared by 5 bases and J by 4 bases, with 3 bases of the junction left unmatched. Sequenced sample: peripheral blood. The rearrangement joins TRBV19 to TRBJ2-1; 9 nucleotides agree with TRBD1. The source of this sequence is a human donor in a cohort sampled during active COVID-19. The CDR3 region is CASSVGQGYNEQFF. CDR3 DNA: TGTGCCAGTAGTGTGGGACAGGGATACAATGAGCAGTTCTTC.